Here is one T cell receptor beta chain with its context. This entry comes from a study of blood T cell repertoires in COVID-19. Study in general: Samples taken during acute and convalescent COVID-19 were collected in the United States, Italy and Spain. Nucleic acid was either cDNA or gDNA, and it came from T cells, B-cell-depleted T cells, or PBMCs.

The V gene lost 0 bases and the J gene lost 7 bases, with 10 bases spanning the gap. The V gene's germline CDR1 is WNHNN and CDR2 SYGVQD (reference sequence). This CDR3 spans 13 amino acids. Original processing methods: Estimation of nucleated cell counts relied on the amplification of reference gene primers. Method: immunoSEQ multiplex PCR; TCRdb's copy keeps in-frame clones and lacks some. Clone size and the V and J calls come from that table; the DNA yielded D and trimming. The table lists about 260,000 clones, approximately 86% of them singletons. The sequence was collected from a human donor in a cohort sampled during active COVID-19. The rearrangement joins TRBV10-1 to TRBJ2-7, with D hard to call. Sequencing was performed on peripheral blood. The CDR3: CASSESNPREQYF. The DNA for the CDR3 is TGCGCCAGCAGTGAGTCGAACCCCCGGGAGCAGTACTTC.